This TCR beta chain was sequenced during a study of cytomegalovirus exposure and HLA in healthy donors. Primers for the PCR totalled 60 Vbeta and 13 Jbeta. This table comes from immunoSEQ multiplex PCR, and its TCRdb copy is limited to in-frame clones, with some not included. The repertoire holds over 200,000 clones, with approximately 81% as singletons. This receptor was identified in a human donor in good health. Sequencing was performed on PBMCs.

DNA of the CDR3: TGTGCCAGCAGTTTTTCACTAGCGTCCGGGCTGGATACGCAGTATTTT. Its translation is CASSFSLASGLDTQYF. This sequence joins TRBV28 and TRBJ2-3, with 7 bases fitting TRBD2. Per the germline V gene, CDR1 is MDHEN and CDR2 is SYDVKM. Trimming removed 3 bases from V and 6 bases from J; junction bases left unmatched: 12. CDR3 size: 16 residues.